The 28 T cell receptor beta chains reported below all come from one sample, sequenced in a study of T cell repertoires in cytomegalovirus infection. The antigens these receptors bind are not known. In TCRdb, the reads were re-called with MiXCR into one record per CDR3 protein. Counted here are roughly 990,000 distinct CDR3 sequences, around 30% occurring once; the ten biggest clones make up around an eighth. The specimen comprised cultured CD8+ T cells from PBMCs, sampled from culture after CMV antigen stimulation. All receptors come from a human donor in good health (CMV status not recorded). Some clones in this sample may be carry-over from other donors' samples.

This clonotype was detected many times. The rearrangement links TRBV7-8 to TRBJ2-2; 13 nucleotides align to TRBD2. The CDR3 length is 15 residues. The ends lost 3 bases at V and 8 bases at J; junction bases unmatched: 3. CDR1 and CDR2 (germline): SGHVS, FQNEAQ. CDR3 loop: CASSFGLAGAGELFF. The CDR3 nucleotides read TGTGCCAGCAGCTTTGGACTAGCGGGGGCTGGGGAGCTGTTTTTT.

This clonotype was counted between two and nine times. The CDR3 coding sequence is TGTGCCAGCAGGTCGGGACAGGGGGTAAATCAGCCCCAGCATTTT. Translation gives CASRSGQGVNQPQHF. The genes are TRBV6-2 or TRBV6-3 and TRBJ1-5, with 11 bases matching TRBD1. The germline V gene has CDR1 MNHEY and CDR2 SVGEGT. This CDR3 region has 15 residues. Trimming cost V 6 bases and J 4 bases; bases outside gene matches: 5.

This sequence joins TRBV2 and TRBJ2-7; D tentatively fits TRBD1 or TRBD2 (5 bases each). Germline-derived CDR1 and CDR2 are SNHLY and FYNNEI. Between the trimmed V and J ends, which lost 6 bases and 5 bases, there was a span of 5 bases. This CDR3 region has 10 residues. As DNA, the CDR3 is TGTGCCAGCAGGGGGGACGAGCAGTACGTC. It specifies CASRGDEQYV.

The V and J genes are TRBV12-3 or TRBV12-4 and TRBJ2-5, with TRBD2 matching 8 bases. The V gene end was trimmed by 4 bases and the J gene end by 1 base; junction bases not matched to a gene: 8. The CDR3 extends over 16 amino acids. The chain's CDR3 is CASSSPRGAFQETQYF. The CDR3 DNA sequence: TGTGCCAGCAGTTCCCCGCGGGGGGCTTTCCAAGAGACCCAGTACTTC.

The chain couples TRBV7-3 to TRBJ1-1, with 9 bases lining up with TRBD1. Trimming took 5 bases from V and 6 from J; bases not matched to a gene: 13. Per the germline V gene, CDR1 is SGHTA and CDR2 is FQGTGA. This CDR3 has 16 residues. CDR3 sequence reads: CASSPAGTGSVSEAFF. DNA of the CDR3: TGTGCCAGCAGCCCAGCCGGGACAGGGAGTGTTTCTGAAGCTTTCTTT.

The rearrangement joins TRBV6-5 to TRBJ1-1; D unclear. Germline V gene lookup returns CDR1 MNHEY and CDR2 SVGAGI. This CDR3 contains 14 residues. Trimming removed 7 bases from V and 0 bases from J, with 12 bases in between. This CDR3 is CASKKGLLNTEAFF. Here the CDR3 DNA reads TGTGCCAGCAAAAAGGGTCTATTGAACACTGAAGCTTTCTTT.

The chain combines TRBV6-2 or TRBV6-3 with TRBJ1-5; D ambiguous. Germline V gene data show CDR1 as MNHEY and CDR2 as SVGEGT. This CDR3 is built from 13 residues. V shed 7 bases and J shed 6 bases, with 13 bases lying between them. CDR3 loop: CASKGNPGQPQHF. The DNA of the CDR3 is TGTGCCAGCAAAGGCAACCCGGGTCAGCCCCAGCATTTT.

The chain is built from TRBV7-3 and TRBJ2-1; the D gene could be TRBD1 or TRBD2 (6 bases each). The CDR3 extends over 16 amino acids. Germline V CDR1 and CDR2: SGHTA, FQGTGA. The V gene lost 5 bases and the J gene lost 3 bases, with 17 bases spanning the gap. The CDR3: CASSPEGEEDYNEQFF. The CDR3 coding sequence is TGTGCCAGCAGCCCGGAGGGGGAGGAGGACTACAATGAGCAGTTCTTC.

The rearrangement links TRBV10-3 to TRBJ2-2; D is undetermined. V lost 7 bases and J lost 2, with 8 bases in between. The CDR3 is 13 residues long. CDR1 ENHRY and CDR2 SYGVKD come from the germline V gene. CDR3 loop: CAIINDNTGELFF. CDR3 nucleotide sequence: TGTGCCATCATTAACGATAACACCGGGGAGCTGTTTTTT.

This clonotype was detected ten times or more. V and J are TRBV14 and TRBJ2-3; unclear D gene. The V and J ends lost 5 bases and 5 bases respectively, with 8 bases between them. The germline gives CDR1 SGHDN, CDR2 FVKESK. The length of the CDR3 is 12 residues. The CDR3 nucleotides are TGTGCCAGCAGCTCTTGGGGAGATACGCAGTATTTT. Translated, it gives CASSSWGDTQYF.

The chain carries TRBV6-8 and TRBJ1-4; D is unclear. Trimming cost V 0 bases and J 0 bases, with 20 bases left between them. This CDR3 has 20 residues. The germline V gene encodes CDR1 MNHGY and CDR2 SAAAGT. CDR3 residues: CASSYSPPGYDGATNEKLFF. For the CDR3, the DNA is TGTGCCAGCAGTTACTCCCCCCCGGGATACGACGGTGCAACTAATGAAAAACTGTTTTTT.

Only one count was recorded for this clonotype. This chain links TRBV6-6 with TRBJ2-5; 7 positions match TRBD2. The V gene end was trimmed by 7 bases and the J gene end by 1 base; junction bases not matched to a gene: 6. The CDR3 loop spans 14 amino acids. CDR1 is MNHNY and CDR2 is SVGAGI in the germline V gene (reference sequence). Here the CDR3 reads CASTMGLPQETQYF. The CDR3 DNA is TGTGCCAGCACTATGGGACTACCCCAAGAGACCCAGTACTTC.

The CDR3 nucleotides read TGTGCCAGCAGTTACAGGTACCGCAGGGGCGGGCGCACTGAAGCTTTCTTT. Protein: CASSYRYRRGGRTEAFF. The chain combines TRBV6-5 with TRBJ1-1; TRBD1 might be the D (6 bases). CDR1 is MNHEY, CDR2 SVGAGI, per germline. CDR3 length: 17 amino acids. V shed 2 bases and J shed 4 bases, with 20 bases lying between them.

In regard to this clonotype: A clone one base away is much larger, so this may be a read error. The CDR3 coding sequence is TGTGCCAGCAGCCCTCAGGACTATGGCTACACCTTC. Amino acid sequence: CASSPQDYGYTF. The rearrangement links TRBV5-6 to TRBJ1-2, with D uncertain. CDR3 length: 12 residues. Trimming left V 4 bases short and J 3 bases short, with 7 bases between. Germline V gives CDR1 SGHDT, CDR2 YYEEEE.

This clonotype was found a few times. J is TRBJ1-1 and V is TRBV14, with D perhaps TRBD1 (5 bases). Germline CDR1 is SGHDN and CDR2 is FVKESK. The V gene lost 0 bases and the J gene lost 6 bases, with 20 bases spanning the gap. The CDR3 spans 17 residues. The CDR3 sequence is CASSQEPRDLAGSEAFF. CDR3 nucleotide sequence: TGTGCCAGCAGCCAAGAACCGCGGGATTTGGCAGGGTCTGAAGCTTTCTTT.

This clonotype was detected many times. The chain recombines TRBV27 with TRBJ2-4; unclear D gene. Germline V gene data show CDR1 as MNHEY and CDR2 as SMNVEV (reference sequence). The CDR3 is 13 residues long. V lost 5 bases and J 7 bases, leaving 12 bases between the germline ends. CDR3 bases: TGTGCCAGCAGTCCGACACATTTGAACATTCAGTACTTC. This gives the protein CASSPTHLNIQYF.

This clonotype has a single count. The chain carries TRBV5-6 and TRBJ1-5; D is perhaps TRBD1 (5 bases). Germline CDR1 SGHDT, CDR2 YYEEEE. The CDR3 is 16 residues long. V lost 0 bases, J lost 2 bases, and 12 bases lay in between. The CDR3 DNA sequence: TGTGCCAGCAGCTTGGGGGAGGGGCTAGGCAATCAGCCCCAGCATTTT. This sequence encodes CASSLGEGLGNQPQHF.

This chain connects TRBV24-1 to TRBJ2-7; 8 bases are a match to TRBD1. The CDR3 extends over 14 amino acids. Germline assignment: CDR1 KGHDR and CDR2 SFDVKD. The V gene end was trimmed by 10 bases and the J gene end by 6 bases; junction bases not matched to a gene: 13. The CDR3: CATNFRGLDTEQYV. The CDR3 DNA is TGTGCCACAAACTTCAGGGGGCTAGATACCGAGCAGTACGTC.

The chain uses TRBV28 and TRBJ2-7; 8 bases align to TRBD1. The length of the CDR3 is 14 residues. Germline CDR1 and CDR2: MDHEN and SYDVKM. Trimming at V came to 6 bases and at J to 6 bases, leaving 10 bases not matched to a gene. CDR3 in amino acids: CASSFGTGASEQYV. The CDR3 DNA is TGTGCCAGCAGCTTCGGGACAGGCGCCTCCGAGCAGTACGTC.

The rearrangement links TRBV7-9 to TRBJ2-7, with D tentatively TRBD2 (6 bases). Trimming removed 3 bases at V and 5 bases at J, with 8 bases between. CDR3 size: 12 residues. Germline values: CDR1 SEHNR, CDR2 FQNEAQ (reference sequence). Here the CDR3 DNA reads TGTGCCAGCAGCTTTCCGGGGGACGAGCAGTACTTC. Its translation: CASSFPGDEQYF.

This clonotype came up a few times. CDR3 residues: CASSLEGWETQYF. As DNA, the CDR3 is TGTGCCAGCAGCTTGGAGGGATGGGAGACCCAGTACTTC. The rearrangement joins TRBV5-4 to TRBJ2-5, with D unresolved. Germline CDR1 reads SGHNT; CDR2 reads YYREEE (reference sequence). V dropped 0 bases and J dropped 5 bases, with 8 bases sitting between them. CDR3 size: 13 residues.

This chain connects TRBV4-2 to TRBJ2-7; no clear D. This CDR3 has 13 residues. Germline assignment: CDR1 LGHNA and CDR2 YNFKEQ. CDR3 nucleotide sequence: TGTGCCATCAGCCGACCAGGCAACTACGAGCAGTACGTC. It yields the protein CAISRPGNYEQYV.

This clonotype came up many times. V and J are TRBV7-8 and TRBJ2-1, with 8 bases matching TRBD1. J gave up 3 bases and V 7 bases, and 11 bases lay outside the gene matches. CDR1 is SGHVS, CDR2 FQNEAQ, per germline. The CDR3 sequence is 16 residues long. The CDR3 coding sequence is TGTGCCAGCACCCCGGACCTAGACAGGGGCTACAATGAGCAGTTCTTC. It encodes CASTPDLDRGYNEQFF.

The rearrangement links TRBV19 to TRBJ2-1; D gene unclear. The CDR3 covers 16 residues. With 6 bases removed from V and 0 bases from J, the gap between germline ends came to 15 bases. Germline-derived CDR1 and CDR2 are LNHDA and SQIVND (reference sequence). Written as DNA, the CDR3 is TGTGCCAGTAGGGAAGGCCCCGTCAACTCCTACAATGAGCAGTTCTTC. This codes for CASREGPVNSYNEQFF.

The gene calls are TRBV4-2 and TRBJ2-7; 11 bases map to TRBD1. This CDR3 is built from 17 residues. Trimming cost V 3 bases and J 3 bases; bases outside gene matches: 10. CDR1 and CDR2 (germline): LGHNA, YNFKEQ. CDR3 nucleotides: TGTGCCAGCAGCCAGGTTATCGGGACAGGGGGAATCTACGAGCAGTACTTC. It yields the protein CASSQVIGTGGIYEQYF.

This chain connects TRBV7-8 to TRBJ1-1; D might be TRBD1 (5 bases). The CDR3 length is 13 residues. V dropped 0 bases and J dropped 7 bases, with 9 bases sitting between them. Germline CDR1 and CDR2: SGHVS and FQNEAQ. CDR3 residues: CASSLAGEREAFF. In DNA, the CDR3 is TGTGCCAGCAGCTTAGCGGGGGAGCGTGAAGCTTTCTTT.

DNA of the CDR3: TGTGCCAGCAGTTACTGGACACCTTCTTTGGGGGCCAACGTCCTGACTTTC. It translates to CASSYWTPSLGANVLTF. J is TRBJ2-6 and V is TRBV6-2 or TRBV6-3; TRBD1 might be the D (5 bases). Trimming stripped 1 base from V and 4 bases from J, with 14 bases between. The CDR3 loop spans 17 amino acids. Germline V gene sequence: CDR1 MNHEY, CDR2 SVGEGT.

The chain joins TRBV29-1 to TRBJ2-5; no clear D gene. The CDR3 sequence is 15 residues long. V was pared by 0 bases and J by 5 bases, with 16 bases between. The germline V gene has CDR1 SQVTM and CDR2 ANQGSEA. The CDR3 here is CSVEDPDEAMETQYF. CDR3 in DNA: TGCAGCGTTGAAGATCCGGACGAAGCGATGGAGACCCAGTACTTC.